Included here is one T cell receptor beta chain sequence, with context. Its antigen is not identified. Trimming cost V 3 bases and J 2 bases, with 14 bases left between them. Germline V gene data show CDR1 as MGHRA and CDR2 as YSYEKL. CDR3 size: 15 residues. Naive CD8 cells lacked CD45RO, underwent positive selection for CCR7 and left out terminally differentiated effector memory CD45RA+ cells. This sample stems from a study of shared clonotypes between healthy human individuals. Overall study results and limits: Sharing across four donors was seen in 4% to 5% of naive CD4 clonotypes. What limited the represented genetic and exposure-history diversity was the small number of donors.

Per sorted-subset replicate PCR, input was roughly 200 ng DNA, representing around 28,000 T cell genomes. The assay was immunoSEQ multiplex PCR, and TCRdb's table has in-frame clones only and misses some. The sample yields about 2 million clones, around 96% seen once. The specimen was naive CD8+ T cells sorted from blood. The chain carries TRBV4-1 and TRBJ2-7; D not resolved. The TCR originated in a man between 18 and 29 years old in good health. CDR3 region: CASSQVFAVPYEQYF. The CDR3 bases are TGCGCCAGCAGCCAGGTTTTTGCAGTTCCCTACGAGCAGTACTTC.